These 19 T cell receptor beta chains were sequenced from one sample in a study of shared clonotypes between healthy human individuals (dated by TCRdb to 2018 to 2021). The library was produced with the immunoSEQ multiplex PCR assay. Sourced from immuneACCESS, this table was stored by TCRdb with only in-frame sequences that have V and J called. A share of the clones is absent; for the studies checked, an unresolved V gene accounts for under half, and the remainder has no known explanation. Present in this sample are roughly 510,000 clones, roughly 85% of which were seen just once. The ten largest clones add up to around 13% of the sample. Sequencing was performed on PBMCs. These receptor sequences come from a woman between 40 and 55 years old in good health. Some clones in this sample may be carry-over from other donors' samples.

V is TRBV5-1 and J is TRBJ1-1; D unresolved. With 4 bases removed from V and 1 base from J, the gap between germline ends came to 14 bases. This CDR3 has 15 amino acids. From germline, CDR1 is SGHRS and CDR2 YFSETQ. CDR3 region: CASSPSTHSNTEAFF. The CDR3 DNA reads as TGCGCCAGCAGCCCCTCCACGCATTCGAACACTGAAGCTTTCTTT.

This clone was recorded many times. The CDR3 sequence: CASSNQGPHNEQFF. The DNA for the CDR3 is TGTGCCAGCAGTAACCAGGGCCCCCACAATGAGCAGTTCTTC. The chain joins TRBV28 to TRBJ2-1; the D gene is possibly TRBD1 (5 bases). Germline lookup yields CDR1 MDHEN and CDR2 SYDVKM. V dropped 5 bases and J dropped 5 bases, with 13 bases sitting between them. The CDR3 spans 14 residues.

V usage is TRBV6-5 and J usage is TRBJ1-5, with D maybe TRBD1 (5 bases). Per germline, CDR1 MNHEY and CDR2 SVGAGI. The CDR3 is 15 residues long. Trimming took 7 bases from V and 5 from J, leaving 18 bases between them. The chain's CDR3 is CASTSGAQVDQPQHF. The CDR3 nucleotides read TGTGCCAGCACCTCTGGTGCACAGGTGGATCAGCCCCAGCATTTT.

This chain joins TRBV19 and TRBJ1-2; TRBD1 matches at 10 bases. CDR3 length: 16 residues. V trimming: 9 bases; J trimming: 2 bases; junction bases outside the gene matches: 12. Germline CDR1 and CDR2: LNHDA and SQIVND (reference sequence). CDR3 bases: TGTGCCAGCTCGGGGGACAGGGGTGCCTCCAACTATGGCTACACCTTC. Residues: CASSGDRGASNYGYTF.

This clone was detected ten times or more. Other DNA sequences in the sample encode the same CDR3. This sequence joins TRBV7-9 and TRBJ2-5; 13 nucleotides match TRBD2. CDR1 SEHNR and CDR2 FQNEAQ come from the germline V gene (reference sequence). V lost 1 base to trimming and J lost 5 bases; unmatched junction nucleotides: 1. The CDR3 has 15 residues. CDR3 residues: CASSLGTSGGETQYF. DNA of the CDR3: TGTGCCAGCAGCTTAGGGACTAGCGGGGGTGAGACCCAGTACTTC.

J is TRBJ1-5 and V is TRBV27; 7 nucleotides line up with TRBD1. V was pared by 5 bases and J by 0 bases, with 1 base of the junction left unmatched. The V gene's germline CDR1 is MNHEY and CDR2 SMNVEV (reference sequence). The CDR3 has 14 amino acids. CDR3 amino acids: CASSQGDSNQPQHF. The CDR3, as DNA: TGTGCCAGCAGTCAGGGGGATAGCAATCAGCCCCAGCATTTT.

The V gene is TRBV4-3, the J gene TRBJ2-1, with no clear D. CDR1 and CDR2 (germline): LGHNA, YSLEER. Trimming removed 0 bases at V and 7 bases at J, with 4 bases between. The length of the CDR3 is 12 residues. CDR3 protein: CASSQEWNEQFF. CDR3 nucleotide sequence: TGCGCCAGCAGCCAAGAGTGGAATGAGCAGTTCTTC.

V gene TRBV29-1 combines with J gene TRBJ2-3; 9 positions match TRBD1. The CDR3 contains 15 residues. J was trimmed by 2 bases and V by 3 bases; bases with no gene match: 6. The V gene's germline CDR1 is SQVTM and CDR2 ANQGSEA. CDR3 bases: TGCAGCGTTGAGGGGGGACAGGGTGCCACAGATACGCAGTATTTT. As protein: CSVEGGQGATDTQYF.

The rearrangement uses TRBV5-4 and TRBJ2-3; the D gene is possibly TRBD2 (5 bases). The V and J ends lost 0 bases and 1 base respectively, with 12 bases between them. Per the germline V gene, CDR1 is SGHNT and CDR2 is YYREEE (reference sequence). The CDR3 spans 16 residues. Here the CDR3 DNA reads TGTGCCAGCAGCTTGGTTTCGGGGTCGGGCACAGATACGCAGTATTTT. As protein: CASSLVSGSGTDTQYF. Using reference TRBV5-4 and TRBJ2-3 for the parts outside the CDR3, the full variable domain is ETGVTQSPTHLIKTRGQQVTLRCSSQSGHNTVSWYQQALGQGPQFIFQYYREEENGRGNFPPRFSGLQFPNYSSELNVNALELDDSALYLCASSLVSGSGTDTQYFGPGTRLTVL.

This clone was observed a handful of times. The chain employs TRBV27 and TRBJ2-3; 7 bases map to TRBD1. Germline V gene lookup returns CDR1 MNHEY and CDR2 SMNVEV (reference sequence). The CDR3 spans 16 residues. The V segment lost 0 bases and the J segment 6 bases; nucleotides outside the gene matches: 9. DNA for the CDR3: TGTGCCAGCAGTTTATCCCGCGACAGGGCGAAGGATACGCAGTATTTT. Amino acid sequence: CASSLSRDRAKDTQYF.

The chain is built from TRBV2 and TRBJ2-1; D tentatively reads TRBD1 or TRBD2 (6 bases each). There are 13 residues in the CDR3. Germline CDR1 is SNHLY and CDR2 is FYNNEI. V dropped 2 bases and J dropped 8 bases, with 10 bases sitting between them. The CDR3, as DNA: TGTGCCAGCAGTGAACTGAGGGGGGATGAGCAGTTCTTC. As protein: CASSELRGDEQFF.

V and J are TRBV5-4 and TRBJ2-2, with D perhaps TRBD1 (6 bases). The CDR3 runs to 14 residues. V lost 4 bases and J 4 bases, leaving 11 bases between the germline ends. Per germline, CDR1 SGHNT and CDR2 YYREEE (reference sequence). CDR3 bases: TGTGCCAGCAGCGTGGACAGTCCCACCGGGGAGCTGTTTTTT. Translated: CASSVDSPTGELFF.

This sequence joins TRBV6-5 and TRBJ1-4, with D uncertain. Trimming removed 0 bases at V and 8 bases at J, with 13 bases between. The CDR3 totals 15 residues. Per germline, CDR1 MNHEY and CDR2 SVGAGI. CDR3 loop: CASSYSTPVGEKLFF. The CDR3 bases are TGTGCCAGCAGTTACTCGACTCCAGTAGGCGAAAAACTGTTTTTT.

The J gene is TRBJ2-7, the V gene TRBV19, with D perhaps given as TRBD1 or TRBD2 (5 bases each). Germline lookup yields CDR1 LNHDA and CDR2 SQIVND (reference sequence). This CDR3 has 17 amino acids. Deletions cut 6 bases from V and 2 bases from J, with 23 bases between. The CDR3 nucleotides are TGTGCCAGTAGCGGAACCTTTACTACAGGAGGAGCCTACGAGCAGTACTTC. This codes for CASSGTFTTGGAYEQYF.

V is TRBV7-2 and J is TRBJ1-4; tentative D call: TRBD1 (5 bases). CDR3 length: 14 residues. The germline V gene has CDR1 SGHTA and CDR2 FQGNSA. V lost 1 base to trimming and J lost 5 bases, with 8 bases between them. CDR3 in DNA: TGTGCCAGCAGCTTAGACAGACAGAATGAAAAACTGTTTTTT. Protein: CASSLDRQNEKLFF. Together with reference TRBV7-2 and TRBJ1-4, the CDR3 gives the full variable domain: GAGVSQSPSNKVTEKGKDVELRCDPISGHTALYWYRQSLGQGLEFLIYFQGNSAPDKSGLPSDRFSAERTGGSVSTLTIQRTQQEDSAVYLCASSLDRQNEKLFFGSGTQLSVL.

The genes are TRBV7-7 and TRBJ2-5, with a weak D call TRBD1 (5 bases). Trimming left V 2 bases short and J 2 bases short, with 9 bases between. The CDR3 has 14 residues. Germline CDR1 reads SSHAT; CDR2 reads FNYEAQ (reference sequence). CDR3 in DNA: TGTGCCAGCAGCTTACAGGGCGGTCAAGAGACCCAGTACTTC. This translates into CASSLQGGQETQYF.

Only a few counts were recorded for this clone. The chain couples TRBV29-1 to TRBJ1-2; D might be TRBD1 (6 bases). The ends were cut back, 7 bases at V and 8 bases at J, with 11 bases in the middle. Germline CDR1 reads SQVTM; CDR2 reads ANQGSEA. This CDR3 has 10 amino acids. CDR3 coding DNA: TGCAGCGGATGGACAGACGGCTACACCTTC. Amino acid sequence: CSGWTDGYTF.

The J gene is TRBJ2-3, the V gene TRBV5-1, with 15 bases lining up with TRBD2. V gave up 2 bases and J gave up 2 bases; unmatched junction bases: 3. Germline CDR1 is SGHRS and CDR2 is YFSETQ. The CDR3 totals 17 residues. The CDR3 is CASSFGLAGGFTDTQYF. The DNA of the CDR3 is TGCGCCAGCAGCTTCGGACTAGCGGGAGGGTTCACAGATACGCAGTATTTT.

This clone has ten or more counts. This rearrangement joins TRBV4-1 to TRBJ2-7; weak D call: TRBD1 (5 bases). The CDR3 consists of 15 residues. In germline, CDR1 is MGHRA, CDR2 YSYEKL. Trimming shortened V by 4 bases and J by 3 bases, and 16 bases separated the two germline ends. The CDR3 reads CASSPRDRKHYEQYF. The CDR3 nucleotides read TGCGCCAGCAGCCCGCGCGACAGAAAACACTACGAGCAGTACTTC.